The clone carrying this TCR beta chain was picked up a small number of times. Its antigen is not known. TCRdb reanalysed the 5' RACE reads using MiXCR and keeps one entry per CDR3 protein. Here the sample spans about 360,000 distinct CDR3 sequences, roughly 6.1% being singletons. The data are from a study of T cells after yellow fever vaccination. General observations from the study: At approximately 96% for CD4 and approximately 88% for CD8, most primary-vaccination clones showed up again after the booster.

The CDR3 extends over 12 amino acids. Trimming took 3 bases from V and 6 from J, leaving 9 bases between them. Germline V CDR1 and CDR2: SGHAT, FQNNGV. The source was PBMCs, collected 5 days after the yellow fever booster vaccination. This chain links TRBV11-2 with TRBJ2-7; D not resolved. The clonotype originates from a young man who received the YFV17D yellow fever vaccine. The CDR3, as DNA: TGTGCCAGCAGCTTTAGGGTGGGCGAGCAGTACTTC. Residues: CASSFRVGEQYF.